Listed below are T cell receptor beta chains from one sample, sequenced in a study of blood T cell repertoires in COVID-19. Using immunoSEQ multiplex PCR, the repertoire was profiled, and TCRdb retains in-frame clones only, with some absent. In the table there are over 85,000 clones, roughly 84% of which are singletons. Sequenced: peripheral blood. These receptors came from a woman aged 80 or over with acute or convalescent COVID-19. Both conserved end residues are part of each CDR3. The order of the fields is J gene, CDR3 length, clone size, D gene, V gene, CDR3 DNA, CDR3 protein. A D gene is named only where the DNA matches it firmly. Only some rows state a clone size, as once, few, many or a class for expanded clones.

J gene: TRBJ2-4
CDR3 length: 17
clone size: .
D gene: TRBD2
V gene: TRBV30
CDR3 DNA: TGTGCCTGGAGTCCGGGGAGGGCCACAGGCGGGAAAAACATTCAGTACTTC
CDR3 protein: CAWSPGRATGGKNIQYF

J gene: TRBJ1-1
CDR3 length: 16
clone size: .
D gene: TRBD1
V gene: TRBV27
CDR3 DNA: TGTGCCAGCAGTCAACGGGACAGGGGGTTGGCCACTGAAGCTTTCTTT
CDR3 protein: CASSQRDRGLATEAFF

J gene: TRBJ2-7
CDR3 length: 14
clone size: once
D gene: TRBD2
V gene: TRBV5-1
CDR3 DNA: TGCGCCAGCAGCGGTGTGGCGGGAGACAACGAGCAGTACTTC
CDR3 protein: CASSGVAGDNEQYF

J gene: TRBJ1-1
CDR3 length: 13
clone size: .
D gene: .
V gene: TRBV5-1
CDR3 DNA: TGCGCCAGCAGCTTGGGGCCAAGCACTGAAGCTTTCTTT
CDR3 protein: CASSLGPSTEAFF

J gene: TRBJ1-2
CDR3 length: 15
clone size: .
D gene: TRBD1
V gene: TRBV6-5
CDR3 DNA: TGTGCCAGCAGTCCCTCGGGACAGGGTGGCTGGGGCTACACCTTC
CDR3 protein: CASSPSGQGGWGYTF

J gene: TRBJ2-3
CDR3 length: 13
clone size: .
D gene: .
V gene: TRBV9
CDR3 DNA: TGTGCCAGCAGTGAAAGGGTGGGGGCCCCCAGGTATTTT
CDR3 protein: CASSERVGAPRYF

J gene: TRBJ1-1
CDR3 length: 16
clone size: .
D gene: .
V gene: TRBV7-2
CDR3 DNA: TGTGCCAGCAGCGCTTGGGCCTCGAGGAGGGACACTGAAGCTTTCTTT
CDR3 protein: CASSAWASRRDTEAFF

J gene: TRBJ2-2
CDR3 length: 14
clone size: .
D gene: TRBD1
V gene: TRBV9
CDR3 DNA: TGTGCCAGCAGCACCCGGACAGGGAACGGGGAGCTGTTTTTT
CDR3 protein: CASSTRTGNGELFF

J gene: TRBJ1-1
CDR3 length: 14
clone size: .
D gene: .
V gene: TRBV6-5
CDR3 DNA: TGTGCCAGCATCCTAAGCGGGAGGAACGCTGAAGCTTTCTTT
CDR3 protein: CASILSGRNAEAFF

J gene: TRBJ1-6
CDR3 length: 16
clone size: .
D gene: .
V gene: TRBV9
CDR3 DNA: TGTGCCAGCAGCGTCTACGTGCAGGGGTATAATTCACCCCTCCACTTT
CDR3 protein: CASSVYVQGYNSPLHF

J gene: TRBJ2-1
CDR3 length: 15
clone size: .
D gene: .
V gene: TRBV5-1
CDR3 DNA: TGCGCCAGCAGCTTAACAGGGCTCGGGGTGGATGAGCAGTTCTTC
CDR3 protein: CASSLTGLGVDEQFF

J gene: TRBJ2-7
CDR3 length: 13
clone size: .
D gene: .
V gene: TRBV6-1
CDR3 DNA: TGTGCCAGCAGTGAAGGGTGGACAGCTCCAGGGTACTTC
CDR3 protein: CASSEGWTAPGYF

J gene: TRBJ1-1
CDR3 length: 14
clone size: .
D gene: .
V gene: TRBV5-8
CDR3 DNA: TGTGCCAGCAGCTTGGTGTACGGGAGCCAGGAAGCTTTCTTT
CDR3 protein: CASSLVYGSQEAFF

J gene: TRBJ2-1
CDR3 length: 14
clone size: .
D gene: .
V gene: TRBV6-5
CDR3 DNA: TGTGCCAGCAGTTCCCCATCGAGCCGGAATGAGCAGTTCTTC
CDR3 protein: CASSSPSSRNEQFF

J gene: TRBJ2-3
CDR3 length: 15
clone size: .
D gene: TRBD1
V gene: TRBV6-2/TRBV6-3
CDR3 DNA: TGTGCCAGCAGTACAGGACAGGGTTGGGCAGATACGCAGTATTTT
CDR3 protein: CASSTGQGWADTQYF

J gene: TRBJ2-3
CDR3 length: 13
clone size: .
D gene: TRBD2
V gene: TRBV18
CDR3 DNA: TGTGCCAGCTCACCAGGCAGCGGGATGACGCAGTATTTT
CDR3 protein: CASSPGSGMTQYF

J gene: TRBJ1-1
CDR3 length: 11
clone size: .
D gene: .
V gene: TRBV2
CDR3 DNA: TGTGCCAGCAGTGAATTCCCTCAAGCTTTCTTT
CDR3 protein: CASSEFPQAFF

J gene: TRBJ2-3
CDR3 length: 14
clone size: .
D gene: TRBD2
V gene: TRBV6-5
CDR3 DNA: TGTGCCAGCATGACTAGCGGGTACACAGATACGCAGTATTTT
CDR3 protein: CASMTSGYTDTQYF

J gene: TRBJ2-7
CDR3 length: 12
clone size: .
D gene: .
V gene: TRBV7-5
CDR3 DNA: TGTGCCAGAACCGGGACAGGGTTCGAGCAGTACTTC
CDR3 protein: CARTGTGFEQYF

J gene: TRBJ2-7
CDR3 length: 13
clone size: once
D gene: .
V gene: TRBV6-5
CDR3 DNA: TGTGCCAGCAGTCTGACAGGACCTTACGAGCAGTACTTC
CDR3 protein: CASSLTGPYEQYF

J gene: TRBJ2-1
CDR3 length: 14
clone size: .
D gene: .
V gene: TRBV5-1
CDR3 DNA: TGCGCCAGCAGCCTAGAGGTCCGTGGAGATGAGCAGTTCTTC
CDR3 protein: CASSLEVRGDEQFF

J gene: TRBJ1-6
CDR3 length: 14
clone size: once
D gene: .
V gene: TRBV4-2
CDR3 DNA: TGTGCCAGCAGCTTACGTATCGGGGATTCACCCCTCCACTTT
CDR3 protein: CASSLRIGDSPLHF

J gene: TRBJ1-1
CDR3 length: 13
clone size: .
D gene: TRBD1
V gene: TRBV5-6
CDR3 DNA: TGTGCCAGCATAGTGACAGGGGGAACTGAAGCTTTCTTT
CDR3 protein: CASIVTGGTEAFF

J gene: TRBJ1-3
CDR3 length: 14
clone size: .
D gene: .
V gene: TRBV2
CDR3 DNA: TGTGCCAGCAGAATCTCGGAGGTTGGAAACACCATATATTTT
CDR3 protein: CASRISEVGNTIYF

J gene: TRBJ2-5
CDR3 length: 13
clone size: .
D gene: .
V gene: TRBV2
CDR3 DNA: TGTGCCAGCAGTGAAGCCGTATTGGAGACCCAGTACTTC
CDR3 protein: CASSEAVLETQYF

J gene: TRBJ1-3
CDR3 length: 17
clone size: .
D gene: TRBD1
V gene: TRBV5-8
CDR3 DNA: TGTGCCAGCAGCTTGACGACAGGGGTTCGCTCTGGAAACACCATATATTTT
CDR3 protein: CASSLTTGVRSGNTIYF

J gene: TRBJ1-5
CDR3 length: 16
clone size: once
D gene: .
V gene: TRBV7-9
CDR3 DNA: TGTGCCAGCAGCCTCGGGGTAGGGGGGGCCAATCAGCCCCAGCATTTT
CDR3 protein: CASSLGVGGANQPQHF

J gene: TRBJ1-1
CDR3 length: 15
clone size: .
D gene: .
V gene: TRBV9
CDR3 DNA: TGTGCCAGCAGCGCTCGGGGGGCAGCGACAACTGAAGCTTTCTTT
CDR3 protein: CASSARGAATTEAFF

J gene: TRBJ2-1
CDR3 length: 13
clone size: once
D gene: .
V gene: TRBV30
CDR3 DNA: TGTGCCTGGAGCCCCAGCTCCTACAATGAGCAGTTCTTC
CDR3 protein: CAWSPSSYNEQFF

J gene: TRBJ2-3
CDR3 length: 13
clone size: .
D gene: .
V gene: TRBV4-3
CDR3 DNA: TGCGCCAGCAGCCACCGAGAGGAGGATACGCAGTATTTT
CDR3 protein: CASSHREEDTQYF

J gene: TRBJ1-3
CDR3 length: 11
clone size: .
D gene: .
V gene: TRBV28
CDR3 DNA: TGTGCCAGCGCAGGCACAAACACCATATATTTT
CDR3 protein: CASAGTNTIYF

J gene: TRBJ1-4
CDR3 length: 12
clone size: .
D gene: .
V gene: TRBV30
CDR3 DNA: TGTGCCTGGAGGAGAACTAATGAAAAACTGTTTTTT
CDR3 protein: CAWRRTNEKLFF

J gene: TRBJ1-4
CDR3 length: 16
clone size: .
D gene: TRBD1
V gene: TRBV4-3
CDR3 DNA: TGCGCCAGCAGCCAAGCCGGGACAGCCCAAGACGAAAAACTGTTTTTT
CDR3 protein: CASSQAGTAQDEKLFF

J gene: TRBJ1-1
CDR3 length: 13
clone size: .
D gene: .
V gene: TRBV5-1
CDR3 DNA: TGCGCCAGCAGCTTGGACGGGGGCACTGAAGCTTTCTTT
CDR3 protein: CASSLDGGTEAFF

J gene: TRBJ1-5
CDR3 length: 14
clone size: .
D gene: .
V gene: TRBV2
CDR3 DNA: TGTGCCAGCACTCCCGACAGGAAGAATCAGCCCCAGCATTTT
CDR3 protein: CASTPDRKNQPQHF

J gene: TRBJ1-6
CDR3 length: 16
clone size: .
D gene: TRBD1
V gene: TRBV3-1/TRBV3-2
CDR3 DNA: TGTGCCAGCAGCCAAGGCACGGCAGGGGGTAATTCACCCCTCCACTTT
CDR3 protein: CASSQGTAGGNSPLHF

J gene: TRBJ1-1
CDR3 length: 14
clone size: .
D gene: TRBD1
V gene: TRBV13
CDR3 DNA: TGTGCCAGCAGCCCCGGGACAGTCAAGACTGAAGCTTTCTTT
CDR3 protein: CASSPGTVKTEAFF

J gene: TRBJ1-2
CDR3 length: 13
clone size: .
D gene: .
V gene: TRBV12-3/TRBV12-4
CDR3 DNA: TGTGCCAGCAGTTTGGACAGAAGCTATGGCTACACCTTC
CDR3 protein: CASSLDRSYGYTF

J gene: TRBJ1-1
CDR3 length: 15
clone size: .
D gene: TRBD1
V gene: TRBV3-1/TRBV3-2
CDR3 DNA: TGTGCCAGCAGCCAAGGCGGGACAGGGAACACTGAAGCTTTCTTT
CDR3 protein: CASSQGGTGNTEAFF